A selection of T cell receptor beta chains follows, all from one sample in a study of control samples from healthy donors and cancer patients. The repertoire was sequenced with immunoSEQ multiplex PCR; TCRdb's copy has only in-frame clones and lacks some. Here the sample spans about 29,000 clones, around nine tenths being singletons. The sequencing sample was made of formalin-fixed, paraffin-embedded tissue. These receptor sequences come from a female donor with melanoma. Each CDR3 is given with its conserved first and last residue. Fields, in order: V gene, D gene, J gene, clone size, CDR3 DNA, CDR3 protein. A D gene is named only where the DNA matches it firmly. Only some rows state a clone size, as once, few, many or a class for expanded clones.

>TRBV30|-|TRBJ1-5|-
TGTGCCTGGAGTCCACGGGGGGCAGTTCTCAATCAGCCCCAGCATTTT
CAWSPRGAVLNQPQHF
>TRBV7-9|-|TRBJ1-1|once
TGTGCCAGCAGCTTTCACCACGGGGGAATGAACACTGAAGCTTTCTTT
CASSFHHGGMNTEAFF
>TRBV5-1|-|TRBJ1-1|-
TGCGCCAGCAGCCCTTTCCGGGAGAGGCAAAGTACCAACACTGAAGCTTTCTTT
CASSPFRERQSTNTEAFF
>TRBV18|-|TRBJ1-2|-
TGTGCCAGCTCACCAACAGACGCATTGGGGAGCTACACCTTC
CASSPTDALGSYTF
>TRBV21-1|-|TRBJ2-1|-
TGTGCCAGCAGCAAAGGCTCGCGGTTCTCCCCCAATGAGCAGTTCTTC
CASSKGSRFSPNEQFF
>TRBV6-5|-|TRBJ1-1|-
TGTGCCAGCAGTTGGGGGGCTTGGGAAACTGAAGCTTTCTTT
CASSWGAWETEAFF
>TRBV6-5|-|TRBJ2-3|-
TGTGCCAGCAGTAGATTCCGGGAGGATACGCAGTATTTT
CASSRFREDTQYF
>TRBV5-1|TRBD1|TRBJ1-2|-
TGCGCCAACAGCTTGGGGGACAGAAACTATGGCTACACCTTC
CANSLGDRNYGYTF
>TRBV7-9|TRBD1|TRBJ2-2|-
TGTGCCAGCAGCCCTAGCGGGACAGGGGGCCCCGGGGAGCTGTTTTTT
CASSPSGTGGPGELFF
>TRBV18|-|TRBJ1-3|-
TGTGCCAGCTCACCACGTACGGAGTCTGGAAACACCATATATTTT
CASSPRTESGNTIYF
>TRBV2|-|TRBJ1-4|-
TGTGCCAGCAGTGGTCAGGGCACTAATGAAAAACTGTTTTTT
CASSGQGTNEKLFF
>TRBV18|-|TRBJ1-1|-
TGTGCCAGCTCCATACAGGATGAAGCTTTCTTT
CASSIQDEAFF
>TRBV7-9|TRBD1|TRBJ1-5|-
TGTGCCAGCAGCCGGGACAGGGAGAGCAATCAGCCCCAGCATTTT
CASSRDRESNQPQHF